This T cell receptor beta chain was retrieved from a study of cytomegalovirus exposure and HLA in healthy donors. This clone was detected a few times. Antigen specificity is unknown. Points from the study as a whole: One later analysis reportedly identified an Asian-associated ancestry cluster that showed fewer N-insertions than the approximately 670-donor mean. Among the CMV-associated chains, three were confirmed in vitro as specific for CMV antigens.

The V gene lost 2 bases and the J gene lost 0 bases, with 7 bases spanning the gap. The CDR3 has 15 amino acids. Germline lookup yields CDR1 SGHVS and CDR2 FQNEAQ. Amplification used 60 Vbeta primers and 13 Jbeta primers. Original processing methods: An analysis that came later counted approximately 76 million unique TCR beta chains, about 10 million shared. Sequenced by immunoSEQ multiplex PCR; TCRdb stores in-frame clones only, minus some. V, J and clone size are taken as reported in that table, and D and trimming were inferred from the DNA itself. The profile covers about 180,000 clones, with around 82% appearing a single time and roughly 2.5% taken by the ten largest. At collection, donors were nominally healthy, but unrecorded immune exposures were probable.

The origin of this receptor is a woman in her twenties or thirties in good health and CMV-seropositive. Sequenced material: PBMCs. This chain uses TRBV7-8 with TRBJ1-4; D is ambiguous. CDR3 sequence (DNA): TGTGCCAGCAGCTTATTCCGAGCAACTAATGAAAAACTGTTTTTT. As protein: CASSLFRATNEKLFF.